This T cell receptor (beta chain) was found in a study of preoperative IRX-2 immunotherapy in early breast cancer (dated by TCRdb to between 2019 and 2020). A remark on this clone: Its recognized antigen is unknown. Qualities for individual bases were not recorded, and no much larger clone is one base off.

The library was obtained by the immunoSEQ multiplex PCR assay. TCRdb mirrors the immuneACCESS table, restricted to in-frame sequences. Some clones are absent from its copies; in checked studies, under half trace to an unresolved V gene, and the reason for the others is unknown. Within this sample are tens of thousands of clones, with approximately 84% of them counted one time only. Less than 2.5% of the sample is in the top ten clones. The sample's treatment or condition label, in plain terms: preoperative locoregional IRX-2 cytokine immunotherapy. The samples were obtained from a phase Ib study in which preoperative, locoregional IRX-2 cytokine immunotherapy intended to prime immune responses was tested. Before surgery, IRX-2 was given to the donors, who were patients with early-stage breast cancer. CDR1 SGHRS and CDR2 YFSETQ are derived from the germline V gene. Trimming at the junction amounts to 10 bases on V and 6 bases on J, and the germline ends lie 23 bases apart. The CDR3 starts with the cysteine, ends with the phenylalanine, and has 14 residues. Only the CDR3 DNA stays, 42 bases, in frame from base 1.

Sample: lymph node tissue, taken before IRX-2 immunotherapy. The source is a human donor with breast cancer. The chain couples TRBV5-1 to TRBJ2-7; the D gene cannot be resolved reliably. CDR3 region: CASRTGGSPSEQYF. The bases read TGCGCCTCGCGGACCGGTGGATCTCCTAGCGAGCAGTACTTC.